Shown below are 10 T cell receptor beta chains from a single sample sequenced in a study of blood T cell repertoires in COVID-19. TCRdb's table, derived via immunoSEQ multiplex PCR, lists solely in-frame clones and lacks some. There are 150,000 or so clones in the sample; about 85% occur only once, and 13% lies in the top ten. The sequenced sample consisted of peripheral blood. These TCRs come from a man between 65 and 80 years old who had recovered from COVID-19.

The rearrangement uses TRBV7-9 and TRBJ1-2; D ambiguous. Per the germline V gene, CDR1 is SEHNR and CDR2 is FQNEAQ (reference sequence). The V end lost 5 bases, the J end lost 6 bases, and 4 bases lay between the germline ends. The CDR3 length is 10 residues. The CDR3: CASSPNGYTF. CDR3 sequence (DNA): TGTGCCAGCAGCCCCAATGGCTACACCTTC.

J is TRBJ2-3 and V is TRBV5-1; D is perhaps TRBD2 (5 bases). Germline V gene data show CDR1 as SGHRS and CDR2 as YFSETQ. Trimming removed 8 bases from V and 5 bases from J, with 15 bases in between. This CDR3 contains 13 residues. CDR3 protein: CASKVEGQDTQYF. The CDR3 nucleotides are TGCGCCAGTAAGGTAGAGGGCCAAGATACGCAGTATTTT.

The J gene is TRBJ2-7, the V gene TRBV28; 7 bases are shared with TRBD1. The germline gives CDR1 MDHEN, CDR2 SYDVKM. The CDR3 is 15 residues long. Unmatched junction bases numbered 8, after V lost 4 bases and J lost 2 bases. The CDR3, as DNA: TGTGCCAGCAGTTCGTGGACAGGCGTAACCTACGAGCAGTACTTC. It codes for CASSSWTGVTYEQYF.

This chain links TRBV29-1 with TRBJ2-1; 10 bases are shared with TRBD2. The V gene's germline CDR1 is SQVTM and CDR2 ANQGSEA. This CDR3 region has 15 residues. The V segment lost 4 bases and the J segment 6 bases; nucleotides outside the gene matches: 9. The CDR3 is CSVGWSSGSVNEQFF. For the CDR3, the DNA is TGCAGCGTTGGATGGTCTAGCGGGAGTGTCAATGAGCAGTTCTTC.

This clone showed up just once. The CDR3 nucleotides are TGTGCCAGCAGTGATCCACAGGGGGCATTGACTGAAGCTTTCTTT. This gives the protein CASSDPQGALTEAFF. This chain joins TRBV2 and TRBJ1-1, with 9 positions matching TRBD1. This CDR3 spans 15 amino acids. The germline V gene has CDR1 SNHLY and CDR2 FYNNEI. With V trimmed by 3 bases and J by 5 bases, 7 bases remained unmatched.

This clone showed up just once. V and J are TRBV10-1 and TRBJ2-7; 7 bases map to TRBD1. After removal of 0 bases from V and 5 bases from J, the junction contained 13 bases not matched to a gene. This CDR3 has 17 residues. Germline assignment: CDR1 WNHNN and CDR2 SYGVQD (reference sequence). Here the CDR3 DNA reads TGCGCCAGCAGTGAGTCGACTCAAGAGACAGGGTACAACGAGCAGTACTTC. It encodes CASSESTQETGYNEQYF.

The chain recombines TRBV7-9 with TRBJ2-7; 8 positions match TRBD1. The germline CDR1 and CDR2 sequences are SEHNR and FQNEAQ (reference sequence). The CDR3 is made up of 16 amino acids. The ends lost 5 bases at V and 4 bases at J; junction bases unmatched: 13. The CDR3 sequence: CASSPAGGQGPYEQYF. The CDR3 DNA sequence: TGTGCCAGCAGCCCGGCCGGCGGACAGGGACCATACGAGCAGTACTTC.

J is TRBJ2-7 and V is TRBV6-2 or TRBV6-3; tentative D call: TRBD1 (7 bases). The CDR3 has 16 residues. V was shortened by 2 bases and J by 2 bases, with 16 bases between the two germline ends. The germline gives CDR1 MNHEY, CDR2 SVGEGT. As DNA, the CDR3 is TGTGCCAGCAGTTACCCCAGGGGGGAAGAACCCTACGAGCAGTACTTC. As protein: CASSYPRGEEPYEQYF.

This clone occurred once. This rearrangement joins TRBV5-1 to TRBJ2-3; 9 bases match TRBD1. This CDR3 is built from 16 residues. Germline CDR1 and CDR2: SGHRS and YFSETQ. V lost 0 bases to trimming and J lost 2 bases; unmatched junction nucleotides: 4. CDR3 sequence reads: CASSLAGQGPTDTQYF. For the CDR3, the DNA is TGCGCCAGCAGCTTGGCGGGACAGGGCCCCACAGATACGCAGTATTTT.

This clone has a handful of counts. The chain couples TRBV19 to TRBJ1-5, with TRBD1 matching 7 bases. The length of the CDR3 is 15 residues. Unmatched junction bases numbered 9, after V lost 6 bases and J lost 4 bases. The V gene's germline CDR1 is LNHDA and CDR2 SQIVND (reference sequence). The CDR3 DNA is TGTGCCAGTAGGTTTCCGGGACAGCCTAATCAGCCCCAGCATTTT. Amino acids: CASRFPGQPNQPQHF.